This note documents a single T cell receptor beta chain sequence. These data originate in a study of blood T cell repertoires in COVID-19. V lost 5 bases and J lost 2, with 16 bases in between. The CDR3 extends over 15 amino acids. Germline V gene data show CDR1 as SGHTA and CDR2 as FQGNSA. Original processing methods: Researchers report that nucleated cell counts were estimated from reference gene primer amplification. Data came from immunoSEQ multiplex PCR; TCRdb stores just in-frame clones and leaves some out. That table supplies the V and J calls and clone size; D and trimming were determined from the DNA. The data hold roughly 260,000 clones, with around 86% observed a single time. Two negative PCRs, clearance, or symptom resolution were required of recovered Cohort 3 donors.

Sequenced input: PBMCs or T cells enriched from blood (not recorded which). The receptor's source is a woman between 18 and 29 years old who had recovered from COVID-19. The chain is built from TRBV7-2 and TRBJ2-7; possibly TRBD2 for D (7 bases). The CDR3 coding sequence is TGTGCCAGCAGCCCAGAGGGGGGGGGAGCCTACGAGCAGTACTTC. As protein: CASSPEGGGAYEQYF.